The 27 T cell receptor beta chains listed next were all sequenced from one sample in a study of tumor-infiltrating lymphocytes in oesophageal squamous cell carcinoma. TCRdb processed the PCR reads anew with MiXCR; each CDR3 protein has one entry. The sample records 9,000 or so distinct CDR3 sequences, 60% to 70% being singletons. The specimen sequenced was esophageal tumor tissue. These receptors originate from a female donor with esophageal squamous cell carcinoma.

This clonotype turned up a few times. V is TRBV28 and J is TRBJ2-6; D call uncertain. CDR1 and CDR2 from the germline V gene are MDHEN and SYDVKM. This CDR3 contains 14 residues. V gave up 5 bases and J gave up 2 bases, with 7 bases separating them. The CDR3 DNA follows: TGTGCCAGCAGTATAGTGGCTGGGGCCAACGTCCTGACTTTC. Its translation is CASSIVAGANVLTF.

On this clonotype: Compared with germline, one end of the junction differs, possibly owing to a read error. J is TRBJ2-7 and V is TRBV28, with D uncertain. The CDR3 loop spans 12 amino acids. Germline V gene lookup returns CDR1 MDHEN and CDR2 SYDVKM. The CDR3 region has the DNA TGTGCCAGCAGCGCTTTCGCCACTGAAGCTTTCTTC. Amino acids: CASSAFATEAFF.

The V and J genes are TRBV7-8 and TRBJ2-5; the match to TRBD2 covers 9 bases. The CDR3 is made up of 15 amino acids. The V segment lost 3 bases and the J segment 2 bases; nucleotides outside the gene matches: 4. CDR1 is SGHVS, CDR2 FQNEAQ, per germline. The CDR3 is CASSFGLATQETQYF. The CDR3 nucleotides are TGTGCCAGCAGCTTTGGACTAGCGACACAAGAGACCCAGTACTTC.

The chain is built from TRBV7-6 and TRBJ2-5; D remains unclear. This CDR3 region has 10 residues. CDR1 is SGHVS, CDR2 FNYEAQ, per germline. With 8 bases removed from V and 9 bases from J, the gap between germline ends came to 10 bases. The CDR3 coding sequence is TGTGCCAGCCGATTCCCCGCCCAGTACTTC. It translates to CASRFPAQYF.

This clonotype has a handful of counts. The CDR3 is CASSHSGALYEQYF. In DNA, the CDR3 is TGTGCCAGCAGCCACTCCGGGGCGCTGTACGAGCAGTACTTC. The chain links TRBV11-1 to TRBJ2-1; either TRBD1 or TRBD2 may fit D (5 bases each). The end of the DNA fits TRBJ2-7 better, so the J call may be wrong. The length of the CDR3 is 14 residues. CDR1 is SGHAT and CDR2 is FQDESV in the germline V gene (reference sequence).

The rearrangement links TRBV7-2 to TRBJ2-4; the D gene is possibly TRBD2 (7 bases). The last part of the DNA fits TRBJ2-1 better; the J call may be wrong. Looked up from germline, CDR1 is SGHTA and CDR2 is FQGNSA. This CDR3 region has 15 residues. CDR3 amino acids: CASSLTGGHRDEQFF. The CDR3 nucleotides read TGTGCCAGCAGTCTCACGGGAGGCCACAGGGATGAGCAGTTCTTC.

This clonotype came up many times. J is TRBJ2-5 and V is TRBV7-3, with TRBD2 matching over 8 bases. CDR3 size: 13 residues. CDR1 and CDR2 (germline): SGHTA, FQGTGA. V was pared by 4 bases and J by 6 bases, with 4 bases of the junction left unmatched. CDR3 bases: TGTGCCAGCAGCTCGGGACTAGAACAGACCCAGTACTTC. This codes for CASSSGLEQTQYF.

V usage is TRBV7-2 and J usage is TRBJ2-1, with 8 bases identical to TRBD2. Germline V gives CDR1 SGHTA, CDR2 FQGNSA. The CDR3 spans 14 residues. The ends lost 8 bases at V and 3 bases at J; junction bases unmatched: 6. CDR3 in amino acids: CASDPGGGYNEQFF. The CDR3, as DNA: TGTGCCAGCGATCCGGGGGGGGGCTACAATGAGCAGTTCTTC.

V and J are TRBV7-6 and TRBJ1-3; weak D call: TRBD1 (5 bases). CDR3 length: 15 amino acids. Germline CDR1 reads SGHVS; CDR2 reads FNYEAQ. V lost 5 bases and J 0 bases, leaving 11 bases between the germline ends. The CDR3 spells CASSAGQLSGNTIYF. In DNA, the CDR3 is TGTGCCAGCAGCGCCGGACAACTCTCTGGAAACACCATATATTTT.

The rearrangement uses TRBV7-8 and TRBJ2-5; D possibly uses TRBD1 or TRBD2 (5 bases each). TRBJ2-1 explains the end of the DNA better; the J call may be wrong. This CDR3 comprises 17 residues. Germline CDR1 SGHVS, CDR2 FQNEAQ. The CDR3 DNA reads as TGTGCCAGCAGCTTAGCGGTCAATTCAGGGAGCCAAGAGACCCAGTTCTTC. Its translation: CASSLAVNSGSQETQFF.

CDR3 in DNA: TGTGCCAGCAGTTCGCCCTCCGGGGACAGGCAAAGAGATGGCTACACCTTC. Translated: CASSSPSGDRQRDGYTF. The chain couples TRBV28 to TRBJ1-2, with TRBD1 matching over 8 bases. Trimming took 4 bases from V and 6 from J; bases not matched to a gene: 16. There are 17 residues in the CDR3. Germline lookup yields CDR1 MDHEN and CDR2 SYDVKM.

This rearrangement joins TRBV7-6 to TRBJ1-1, with 8 nucleotides matching TRBD1. Germline CDR1 and CDR2: SGHVS and FNYEAQ. V dropped 5 bases and J dropped 0; count of bases not matched to a gene: 2. The CDR3 runs to 14 residues. CDR3 DNA sequence: TGTGCCAGCAGCCAGGACAGGGTGAACACTGAAGCTTTCTTT. It codes for CASSQDRVNTEAFF.

On this clonotype itself: A much bigger clone sits one base away, suggesting this may be a read error. The chain links TRBV6-1 to TRBJ2-3; maybe TRBD1 (6 bases). Gene TRBJ2-1 matches the end of the DNA better, so the J call may be wrong. CDR1 and CDR2 from the germline V gene are MNHNS and SASEGT. The CDR3 extends over 12 amino acids. The CDR3 here is CASSQQGYEQFF. The CDR3 DNA reads as TGTGCCAGCAGCCAACAGGGCTACGAGCAGTTCTTC.

This rearrangement joins TRBV7-9 to TRBJ2-4; D may match TRBD1 or TRBD2 (6 bases each). Germline lookup yields CDR1 SEHNR and CDR2 FQNEAQ (reference sequence). V lost 6 bases and J lost 0, with 15 bases in between. This CDR3 is 16 amino acids long. The CDR3 protein is CASSLQGLKAKNIQYF. The CDR3 nucleotides are TGTGCCAGCAGTCTACAGGGACTGAAAGCCAAAAACATTCAGTACTTC.

This rearrangement joins TRBV11-1 to TRBJ2-1; TRBD1 aligns across 10 bases. Per germline, CDR1 SGHAT and CDR2 FQDESV (reference sequence). The CDR3 is 16 residues long. V was clipped by 4 bases and J by 10 bases; unmatched bases: 13. CDR3 sequence reads: CASSSDRGVIQEEQFF. CDR3 nucleotide sequence: TGTGCCAGCAGCTCGGACAGGGGGGTAATCCAGGAGGAGCAGTTCTTC.

About this clonotype: A junction end diverges from the germline sequence, so it may reflect a read error. This chain joins TRBV6-1 and TRBJ1-1, with 10 bases aligning to TRBD1. The germline gives CDR1 MNHNS, CDR2 SASEGT. The CDR3 has 13 residues. The CDR3 nucleotides read TGTGCCAGCAGTGACGGGACAGGGGCTCTGGTCGTCTTT. It translates to CASSDGTGALVVF.

The chain recombines TRBV7-6 with TRBJ2-3, with D perhaps TRBD1 or TRBD2 (5 bases each). V was clipped by 4 bases and J by 0 bases, with 11 bases between them. This CDR3 spans 15 amino acids. Germline loops: CDR1 SGHVS, CDR2 FNYEAQ. Here the CDR3 DNA reads TGTGCCAGCAGCTCCGCAGGGAGAAGCACAGATACGCAGTATTTT. Translation: CASSSAGRSTDTQYF.

The rearrangement links TRBV7-9 to TRBJ2-6; tentatively, D is TRBD1 (5 bases). From germline, CDR1 is SEHNR and CDR2 FQNEAQ (reference sequence). The CDR3 contains 14 residues. V was trimmed by 5 bases and J by 2 bases, leaving 7 bases between them. CDR3 coding DNA: TGTGCCAGCAGCACAGGTGCTGGGGCCAACGTCCTGACTTTC. Its protein is CASSTGAGANVLTF.

This clonotype occurred a few times. The chain uses TRBV7-2 and TRBJ1-5; D remains ambiguous. Trimming took off 5 bases at V and 6 bases at J, with 11 bases between the two ends. The CDR3 is 13 amino acids. Germline lookup yields CDR1 SGHTA and CDR2 FQGNSA. CDR3 in DNA: TGTGCCAGCAGCCCGGAAGCAAGTCAGCCCCAGCATTTT. Encoded protein: CASSPEASQPQHF.

V and J are TRBV28 and TRBJ2-5, with TRBD2 matching over 10 bases. The J call may be wrong; the DNA end is better matched by TRBJ2-1. Germline lookup yields CDR1 MDHEN and CDR2 SYDVKM. The CDR3 runs 20 residues. The CDR3 is CASSLSATSGWRSSYNEQFF. CDR3 bases: TGTGCCAGCAGTTTATCCGCGACTAGCGGGTGGAGAAGCTCCTACAATGAGCAGTTCTTC.

This rearrangement joins TRBV5-1 to TRBJ2-1; tentative D call: TRBD1 (6 bases). V was pared by 3 bases and J by 7 bases, with 14 bases between. CDR1 and CDR2 from the germline V gene are SGHRS and YFSETQ. The CDR3 is 14 residues long. The CDR3 reads CASSSQFGQNEQFF. In DNA form, the CDR3 reads TGCGCCAGCAGCTCTCAGTTTGGACAGAATGAGCAGTTCTTC.

This chain connects TRBV6-1 to TRBJ2-7; no reliable D call. The J call may be faulty, since TRBJ2-1 better matches the DNA end. The CDR3 totals 13 residues. Germline values: CDR1 MNHNS, CDR2 SASEGT. The CDR3 DNA sequence: TGTGCCAGCACTGGGGTAACCTACAATGAGCAGTTCTTC. Amino acids: CASTGVTYNEQFF.

The chain is built from TRBV12-3 or TRBV12-4 and TRBJ2-6, with unresolved D. The J call is uncertain, as TRBJ2-1 better fits the DNA end. The CDR3 sequence is 14 residues long. The CDR3 here is CASSTSGCYNEQFF. The CDR3 DNA follows: TGTGCCAGCAGTACGTCCGGGTGCTACAATGAGCAGTTCTTC.

This clonotype was counted once. At one boundary the junction diverges from the germline segment, which might be a read error. J is TRBJ2-7 and V is TRBV7-2; D gene uncertain. The CDR3 covers 12 residues. Germline assignment: CDR1 SGHTA and CDR2 FQGNSA. For the CDR3, the DNA is TGTGCCAGCAGCTTAGCCCAAGGGCCCAGGAACTTC. Its translation: CASSLAQGPRNF.

The chain combines TRBV12-3 or TRBV12-4 with TRBJ2-5; 7 bases are a match to TRBD2. The trim removed 5 bases at V and 5 bases at J, leaving 11 bases unmatched. CDR3 length: 15 residues. CDR3 sequence: CASSPTSAGGETQYF. The CDR3, as DNA: TGTGCCAGCAGTCCCACTAGCGCCGGCGGGGAGACCCAGTACTTC.

This clonotype was recorded a few times. CDR3 DNA: TGTGCCAGCAGCCCGCCTCGTTTCGGGATTAATGAAAAACTGTTTTTT. Amino acids: CASSPPRFGINEKLFF. The V gene is TRBV7-8, the J gene TRBJ1-4; D is uncertain. V was shortened by 5 bases and J by 4 bases, with 17 bases between the two germline ends. The CDR3 totals 16 residues. CDR1 SGHVS and CDR2 FQNEAQ come from the germline V gene.

The rearrangement uses TRBV27 and TRBJ1-4; D might be TRBD1 (6 bases). The CDR3 is 12 amino acids. CDR1 MNHEY and CDR2 SMNVEV come from the germline V gene (reference sequence). The V end lost 6 bases, the J end lost 7 bases, and 9 bases lay between the germline ends. CDR3 nucleotide sequence: TGTGCCAGCAGCCCAGGGGCTGAAAAACTGTTTTTT. Translated, it gives CASSPGAEKLFF.